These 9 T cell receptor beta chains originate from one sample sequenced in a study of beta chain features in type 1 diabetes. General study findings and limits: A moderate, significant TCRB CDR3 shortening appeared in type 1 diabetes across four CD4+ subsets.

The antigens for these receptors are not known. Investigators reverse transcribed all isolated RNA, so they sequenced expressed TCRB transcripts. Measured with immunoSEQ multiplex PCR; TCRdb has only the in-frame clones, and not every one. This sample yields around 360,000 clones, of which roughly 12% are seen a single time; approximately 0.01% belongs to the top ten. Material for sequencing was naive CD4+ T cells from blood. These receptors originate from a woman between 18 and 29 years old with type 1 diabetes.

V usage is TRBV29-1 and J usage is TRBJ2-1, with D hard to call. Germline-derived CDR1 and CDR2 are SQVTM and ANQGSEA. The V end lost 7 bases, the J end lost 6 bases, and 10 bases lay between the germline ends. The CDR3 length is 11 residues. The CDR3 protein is CSALTLNEQFF. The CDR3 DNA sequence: TGCAGCGCCCTTACTCTCAATGAGCAGTTCTTC.

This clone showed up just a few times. In DNA, the CDR3 is TGTGCCAGCAGCCCAGGGGTCCTCTCCTACGAGCAGTACTTC. Translated, it gives CASSPGVLSYEQYF. V usage is TRBV4-2 and J usage is TRBJ2-7; tentatively, D is TRBD1 (6 bases). The V gene's germline CDR1 is LGHNA and CDR2 YNFKEQ. The V end was cut by 4 bases, the J end by 0 bases, with 10 bases between. This CDR3 has 14 residues.

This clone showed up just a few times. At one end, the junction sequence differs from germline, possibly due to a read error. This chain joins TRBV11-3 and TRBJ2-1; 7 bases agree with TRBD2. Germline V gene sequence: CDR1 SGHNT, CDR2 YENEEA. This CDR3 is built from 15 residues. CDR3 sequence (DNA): TGTGCCAGCAGCTTAGTCCGGCTAGCGGACAAAGAGCAGTTCTTC. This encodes CASSLVRLADKEQFF.

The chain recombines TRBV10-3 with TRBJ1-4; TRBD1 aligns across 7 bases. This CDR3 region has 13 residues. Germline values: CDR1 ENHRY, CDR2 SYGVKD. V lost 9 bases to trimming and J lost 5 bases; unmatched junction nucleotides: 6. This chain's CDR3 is CAISTGINEKLFF. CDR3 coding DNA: TGTGCCATTTCGACAGGGATAAATGAAAAACTGTTTTTT.

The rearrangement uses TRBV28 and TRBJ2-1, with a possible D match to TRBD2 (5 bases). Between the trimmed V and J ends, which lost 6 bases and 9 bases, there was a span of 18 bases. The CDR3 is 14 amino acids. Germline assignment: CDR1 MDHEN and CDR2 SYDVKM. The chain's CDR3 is CASSSPGLRGEQFF. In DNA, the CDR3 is TGTGCCAGCAGCTCACCCGGACTCCGAGGTGAGCAGTTCTTC.

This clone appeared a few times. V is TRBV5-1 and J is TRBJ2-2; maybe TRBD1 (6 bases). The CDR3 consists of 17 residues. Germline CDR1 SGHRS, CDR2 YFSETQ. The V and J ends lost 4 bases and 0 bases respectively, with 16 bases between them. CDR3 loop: CASSPRAGDTNTGELFF. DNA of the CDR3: TGCGCCAGCAGCCCGCGGGCAGGGGACACGAACACCGGGGAGCTGTTTTTT.

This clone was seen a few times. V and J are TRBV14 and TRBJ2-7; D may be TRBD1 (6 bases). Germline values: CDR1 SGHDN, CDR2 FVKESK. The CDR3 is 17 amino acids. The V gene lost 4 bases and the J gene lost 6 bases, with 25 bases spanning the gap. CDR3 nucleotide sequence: TGTGCCAGCAGCCCCCTGGGGCAGGGGAGCTTATTTGGCGAGCAGTACTTC. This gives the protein CASSPLGQGSLFGEQYF.

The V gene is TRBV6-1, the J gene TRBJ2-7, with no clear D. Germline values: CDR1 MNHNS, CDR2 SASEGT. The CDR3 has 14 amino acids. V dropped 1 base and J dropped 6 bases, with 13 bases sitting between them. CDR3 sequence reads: CASSEGTRSAEQYF. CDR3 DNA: TGTGCCAGCAGTGAAGGTACCAGAAGTGCCGAGCAGTACTTC.

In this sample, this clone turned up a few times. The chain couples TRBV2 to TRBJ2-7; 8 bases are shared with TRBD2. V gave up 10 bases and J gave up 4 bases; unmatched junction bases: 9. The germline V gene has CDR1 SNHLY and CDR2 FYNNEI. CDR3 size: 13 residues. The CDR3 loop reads CATKAGGTYEQYF. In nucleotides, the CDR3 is TGTGCCACCAAGGCGGGGGGTACGTACGAGCAGTACTTC.